This T cell receptor (beta chain) was captured in a study of blood T cell repertoires in COVID-19. Study information: Collection of acute and convalescent COVID-19 samples took place in the United States, Italy and Spain.

In the authors' methods: Quantification of nucleated cells was approximated via reference gene primer amplification. The table came from immunoSEQ multiplex PCR; TCRdb's copy has only in-frame clones and leaves some out. That table gives V, J and clone size, and the DNA gave D and trimming. Among about 270,000 clones, 82% were seen once, and the ten largest hold around 2.9%. CDR3 length equals 13 residues. Trimming removed 3 bases at V and 4 bases at J, with 9 bases between. Sequenced: peripheral blood. The receptor was isolated from a woman younger than 30 with acute or convalescent COVID-19. The gene calls are TRBV12-3 or TRBV12-4 and TRBJ1-2; D not certain. DNA of the CDR3: TGTGCCAGCAGTTTCTTTCCTCTCTATGGCTACACCTTC. Translated: CASSFFPLYGYTF.